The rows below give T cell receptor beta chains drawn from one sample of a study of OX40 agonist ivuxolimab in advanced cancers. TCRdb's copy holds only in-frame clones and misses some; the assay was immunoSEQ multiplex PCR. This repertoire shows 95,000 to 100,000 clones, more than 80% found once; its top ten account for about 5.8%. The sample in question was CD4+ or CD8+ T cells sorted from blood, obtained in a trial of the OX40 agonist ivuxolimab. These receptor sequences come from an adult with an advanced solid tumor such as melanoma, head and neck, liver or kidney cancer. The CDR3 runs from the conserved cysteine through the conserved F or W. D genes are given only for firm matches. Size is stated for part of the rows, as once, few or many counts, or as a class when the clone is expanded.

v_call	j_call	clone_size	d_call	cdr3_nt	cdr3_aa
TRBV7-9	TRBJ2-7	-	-	TGTGCCACCGAAGGTCTCGGGGTTCCCTACGAGCAGTACTTC	CATEGLGVPYEQYF
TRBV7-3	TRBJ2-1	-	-	TGTGCCAGCAGCTTAAGCCCCGGGATGGGGTTCGATGAGCAGTTCTTC	CASSLSPGMGFDEQFF
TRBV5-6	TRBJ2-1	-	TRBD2	TGTGCCAGCAGCCCTGGACTAGCGGGAGGGGGCCCCTACAATGAGCAGTTCTTC	CASSPGLAGGGPYNEQFF
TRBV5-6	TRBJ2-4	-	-	TGTGCCAGCAGCTGGCTGACTAGCAGGGGGGTTGGCATTCAGTACTTC	CASSWLTSRGVGIQYF
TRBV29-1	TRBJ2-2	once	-	TGCAGCGTTGGGTGGCGAGGCGGGGAGCTGTTTTTT	CSVGWRGGELFF
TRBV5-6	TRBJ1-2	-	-	TGTGCCAGCAGCTCCAGGGAGTCCGGCTATGGCTACACCTTC	CASSSRESGYGYTF
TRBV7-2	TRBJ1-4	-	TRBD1	TGTGCCAGCAGCTCGACAGGGGTTAATGAAAAACTGTTTTTT	CASSSTGVNEKLFF
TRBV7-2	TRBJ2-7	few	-	TGTGCCAGCAGCCCCCGGGGAGGGGGCGGCTACGAGCAGTACTTC	CASSPRGGGGYEQYF
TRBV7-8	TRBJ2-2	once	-	TGTGCCAGCAGCTTAGTGACCCTGGGGGAAAGGACCGGGGAGCTGTTTTTT	CASSLVTLGERTGELFF
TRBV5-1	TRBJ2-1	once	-	TGCGCCAGCAGCCACTCCCGAGGGAGCTCCTACAATGAGCAGTTCTTC	CASSHSRGSSYNEQFF
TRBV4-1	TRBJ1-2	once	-	TGCGCCAGCGGGAGGGATGGCTACACCTTC	CASGRDGYTF
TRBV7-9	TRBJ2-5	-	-	TGTGCCAGCAGCCCTCAGGTTGATCTTGAGACCCAGTACTTC	CASSPQVDLETQYF
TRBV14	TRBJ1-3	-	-	TGTGCCAGCAGCCCCCTGACCGGAAACACCATATATTTT	CASSPLTGNTIYF
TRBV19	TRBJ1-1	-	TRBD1	TGTGCCAGTAAAGAGAGGGGGCAGACTGAAGCTTTCTTT	CASKERGQTEAFF
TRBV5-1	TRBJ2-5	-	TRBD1	TGCGCCAGCAGCTTGGCAGCTGACAGGGGTGAGACCCAGTACTTC	CASSLAADRGETQYF
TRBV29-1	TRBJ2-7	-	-	TGCAGCGTTGAACGGGGTAGCTACGAGCAGTACTTC	CSVERGSYEQYF
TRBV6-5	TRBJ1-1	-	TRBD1	TGTGCCAGCAGTGCGGGACAGGGGAAAGAAGCTTTCTTT	CASSAGQGKEAFF
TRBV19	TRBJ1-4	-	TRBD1	TGTGCCAGTAGTATTAGGACGACAGGGAGATCTGAAAAACTGTTTTTT	CASSIRTTGRSEKLFF
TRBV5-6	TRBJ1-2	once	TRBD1	TGTGCCAGCAGTTGGGACAGGGAGGGATGGTATGGCTACACCTTC	CASSWDREGWYGYTF
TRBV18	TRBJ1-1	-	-	TGTGCCAGCTCAGGACAGCCGAACACTGAAGCTTTCTTT	CASSGQPNTEAFF
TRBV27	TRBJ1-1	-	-	TGTGCCAGCAGTTTGTCTGCTGGTGAAGCTTTCTTT	CASSLSAGEAFF
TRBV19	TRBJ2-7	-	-	TGTGCCAGTAGCCTACAGGGGAGGTACGAGCAGTACTTC	CASSLQGRYEQYF
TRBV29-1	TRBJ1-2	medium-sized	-	TGCAGCGTTGAAGATCGGGGGGGATACTATGGCTACACCTTC	CSVEDRGGYYGYTF
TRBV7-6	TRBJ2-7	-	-	TGTGCCAGCAGCGAAGGAGGGAACTGGAACTACGAGCAGTACTTC	CASSEGGNWNYEQYF
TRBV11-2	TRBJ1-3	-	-	TGTGCCAGCAGTCCCGGGGGGGGCTCTGGAAACACCATATATTTT	CASSPGGGSGNTIYF
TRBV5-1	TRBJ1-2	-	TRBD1	TGCGCCAGCAGCTTGAGGTTGCAGGGGGAAGGAGGTGGCTACACCTTC	CASSLRLQGEGGGYTF
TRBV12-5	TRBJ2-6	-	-	TGTGCTAGTGGTTTGGCACAGGGTACCGGGGCCAACGTCCTGACTTTC	CASGLAQGTGANVLTF
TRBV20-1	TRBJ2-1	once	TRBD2	TGCAGTACAACCGGGGGGAATGAGCAGTTCTTC	CSTTGGNEQFF
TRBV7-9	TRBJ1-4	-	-	TGTGCCAGCAGCTGGGGGGCAACTAATGAAAAACTGTTTTTT	CASSWGATNEKLFF
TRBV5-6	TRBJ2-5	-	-	TGTGCCAGCAGCTTGGGGAGGAGAGAGACCCAGTACTTC	CASSLGRRETQYF
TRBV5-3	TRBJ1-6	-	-	TGTGCCAGAAGCTTATGGCCGGACGAGGGGCCCCGTAATTCACCCCTCCACTTT	CARSLWPDEGPRNSPLHF
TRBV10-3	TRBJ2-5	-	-	TGTGCCATCAGTGAGTCGGCGCAGACCCAGTACTTC	CAISESAQTQYF
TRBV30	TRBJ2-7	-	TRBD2	TGTGCCTGGGGCGGGGGGGACGAGCAGTACTTC	CAWGGGDEQYF
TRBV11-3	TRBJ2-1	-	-	TGTGCCAGCAGCTTAGGAAGCTCCTACAATGAGCAGTTCTTC	CASSLGSSYNEQFF
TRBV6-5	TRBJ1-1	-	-	TGTGCCAGCAGTCGGAGAGGAACTGAAGCTTTCTTT	CASSRRGTEAFF
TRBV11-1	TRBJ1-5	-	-	TGTGCCAGCAGCTTAGATCACAATCAGCCCCAGCATTTT	CASSLDHNQPQHF
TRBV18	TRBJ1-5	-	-	TGTGCCAGCTCACCACCAGGAAATAGCAATCAGCCCCAGCATTTT	CASSPPGNSNQPQHF
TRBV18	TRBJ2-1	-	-	TGTGCCAGCTCACCGGGCCCGACTAATGAGCAGTTCTTC	CASSPGPTNEQFF